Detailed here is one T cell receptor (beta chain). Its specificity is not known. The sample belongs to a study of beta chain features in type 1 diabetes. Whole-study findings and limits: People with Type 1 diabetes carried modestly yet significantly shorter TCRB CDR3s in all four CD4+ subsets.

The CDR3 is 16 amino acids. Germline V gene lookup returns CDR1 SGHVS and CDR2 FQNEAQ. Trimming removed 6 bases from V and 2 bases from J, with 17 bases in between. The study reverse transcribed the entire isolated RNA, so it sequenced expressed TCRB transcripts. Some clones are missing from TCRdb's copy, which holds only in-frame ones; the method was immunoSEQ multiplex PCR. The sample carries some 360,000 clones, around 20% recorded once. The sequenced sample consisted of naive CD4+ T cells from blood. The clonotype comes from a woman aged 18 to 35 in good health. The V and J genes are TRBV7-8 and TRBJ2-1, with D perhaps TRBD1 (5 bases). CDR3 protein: CASRPRQGRAYNEQFF. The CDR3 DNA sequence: TGTGCCAGCAGGCCCCGGCAGGGAAGGGCCTACAATGAGCAGTTCTTC.